The text below deals with one T cell receptor (beta chain). As originally analysed: The authors estimated nucleated cell counts from reference gene primer amplification. Assay: immunoSEQ multiplex PCR; the TCRdb copy retains only in-frame clones and omits some. V and J calls and clone size are those listed in that table; D and trimming were worked out from the DNA. The sample includes over 200,000 clones, approximately 88% seen only once; the top ten take 2% to 2.5%. These data are taken from a study of blood T cell repertoires in COVID-19. Across the whole study: Some COVID-19 samples were acute and others convalescent; all came from the United States, Italy and Spain. The analysed material was cDNA or gDNA that came from T cells, B-cell-depleted T cells, or PBMCs.

V lost 3 bases and J lost 4; bases outside the gene matches: 6. This CDR3 is built from 15 residues. CDR1 is DFQATT, CDR2 SNEGSKA, per germline (reference sequence). This chain joins TRBV20-1 and TRBJ1-3; 10 bases align to TRBD1. The material sequenced was PBMCs or T cells enriched from blood (not recorded which). The receptor was isolated from a woman aged 40 to 50 with acute COVID-19. The CDR3 is CSASRQGAQGNTIYF. CDR3 DNA: TGCAGTGCTAGTCGACAGGGGGCGCAGGGAAACACCATATATTTT.